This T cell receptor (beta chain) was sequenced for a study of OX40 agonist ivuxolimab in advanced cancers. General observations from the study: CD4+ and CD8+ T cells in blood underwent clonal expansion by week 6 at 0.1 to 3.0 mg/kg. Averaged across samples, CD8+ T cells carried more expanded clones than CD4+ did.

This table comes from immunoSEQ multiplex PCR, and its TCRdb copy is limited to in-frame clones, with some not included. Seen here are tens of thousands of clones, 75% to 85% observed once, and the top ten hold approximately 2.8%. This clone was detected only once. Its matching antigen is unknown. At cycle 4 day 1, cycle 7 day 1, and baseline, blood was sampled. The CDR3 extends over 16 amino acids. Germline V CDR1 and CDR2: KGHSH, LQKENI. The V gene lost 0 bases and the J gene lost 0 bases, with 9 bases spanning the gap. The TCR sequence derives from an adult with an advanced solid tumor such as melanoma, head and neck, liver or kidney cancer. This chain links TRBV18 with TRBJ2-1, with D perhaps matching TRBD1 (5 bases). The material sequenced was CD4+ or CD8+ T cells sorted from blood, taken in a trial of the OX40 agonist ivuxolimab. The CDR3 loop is CASSPPVRGSYNEQFF. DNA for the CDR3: TGTGCCAGCTCACCACCGGTAAGGGGCTCCTACAATGAGCAGTTCTTC.